This T cell receptor beta chain was captured in a study of cytomegalovirus exposure and HLA in healthy donors. Study-wide context: Later analysis reported that the 110 or so validation repertoires shared the platform of the 650 to 700 first-cohort repertoires.

Data came from immunoSEQ multiplex PCR; TCRdb stores just in-frame clones and leaves some out. The table records 250,000 or so clones, around nine tenths of them present only once. V shed 2 bases and J shed 5 bases, with 9 bases lying between them. The V gene's germline CDR1 is SGHTA and CDR2 FQGTGA. This CDR3 has 13 amino acids. With respect to this clone: Its specificity is not known.

Points from the study as a whole: Cytomegalovirus association was listed for 164 TCR beta chains. Most TCR sequences were seen very rarely across donors, but some public TCRs occurred in many.

It was the approximately 110-subject validation cohort, separate from the approximately 690-subject first cohort, to which the donors belonged. This TCR was recovered from a young man in good health and CMV-seronegative. The rearrangement joins TRBV7-3 to TRBJ2-5, with D perhaps TRBD1 (5 bases). Material for sequencing was PBMCs. For the CDR3, the DNA is TGTGCCAGCAGCTTAGGGCAGGGTGAGACCCAGTACTTC. This translates into CASSLGQGETQYF. Based on the CDR3 plus reference TRBV7-3 and TRBJ2-5, the full variable domain is GAGVSQTPSNKVTEKGKYVELRCDPISGHTALYWYRQSLGQGPEFLIYFQGTGAADDSGLPNDRFFAVRPEGSVSTLKIQRTERGDSAVYLCASSLGQGETQYFGPGTRLLVL.